This T cell receptor beta chain was identified during a study of vaccination effects on CD4 cells after COVID-19. Whole-study context: Relative to the second dose, post-vaccine samples were obtained a median of 72 days later.

Pools of viral peptides were used by the ViraFEST assay to expand antigen-specific CD4+ T cells ahead of sequencing. Scientists isolated CD4+ T cells after a roughly ten-day culture period ended. Of the BNT162b2 and mRNA-1273 vaccines, participants received two doses of one or the other. Half the medium was swapped for IL-2 medium on days 3 and 7. The V and J ends lost 7 bases and 0 bases respectively, with 9 bases between them. The germline V gene has CDR1 SNHLY and CDR2 FYNNEI. The CDR3 runs to 13 residues. On this clone itself: Its antigen remains unknown.

Generated by immunoSEQ multiplex PCR, the TCRdb table keeps only in-frame clones and is missing some. The table shows tens of thousands of clones, with about 67% occurring only once. The sequences come from CD4+ T cells from PBMCs cultured with HCoV-229E spike peptides, collected after COVID-19 vaccination. This receptor was taken from a human donor who received a COVID-19 vaccine. The rearrangement uses TRBV2 and TRBJ1-1; D may be TRBD1 (5 bases). DNA of the CDR3: TGTGCCAGCAAGGGACTCATGAACACTGAAGCTTTCTTT. Protein: CASKGLMNTEAFF.